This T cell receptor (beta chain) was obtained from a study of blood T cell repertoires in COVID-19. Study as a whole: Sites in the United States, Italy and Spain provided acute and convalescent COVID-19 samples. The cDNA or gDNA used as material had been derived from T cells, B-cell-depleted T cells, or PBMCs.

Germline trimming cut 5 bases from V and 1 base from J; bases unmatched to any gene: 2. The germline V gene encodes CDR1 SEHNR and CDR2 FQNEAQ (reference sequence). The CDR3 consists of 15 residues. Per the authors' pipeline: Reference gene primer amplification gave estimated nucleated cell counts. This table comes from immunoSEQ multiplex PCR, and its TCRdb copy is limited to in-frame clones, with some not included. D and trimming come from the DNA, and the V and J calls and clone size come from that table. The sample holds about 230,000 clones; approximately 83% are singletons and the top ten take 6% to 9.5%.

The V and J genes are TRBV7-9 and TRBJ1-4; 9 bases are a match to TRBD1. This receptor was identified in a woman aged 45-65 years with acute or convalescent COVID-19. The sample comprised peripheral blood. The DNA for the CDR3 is TGTGCCAGCAGCGGGACAGGGCAAACTAATGAAAAACTGTTTTTT. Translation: CASSGTGQTNEKLFF.